This section outlines one T cell receptor beta chain sequence together with its context. Antigen specificity is unknown. This entry is derived from a study of T cells expressing NK-cell markers. Overall study findings and caveats: Leadership of the CD3+CD56-NKG2C+ fraction also belonged to these clonotypes in several donors.

Per the germline V gene, CDR1 is MDHEN and CDR2 is SYDVKM. The CDR3 is made up of 16 amino acids. TCRdb reprocessed the 5' RACE reads, with one entry per CDR3 protein and no DNA. The sample's table shows 550,000 or so distinct CDR3 sequences. The sequenced sample consisted of blood T cells: a sorted CD56 or NKG2C T cell subset, CD4+ or CD8+ T cells, or bulk PBMC T cells (not recorded which). This chain connects TRBV28 to TRBJ2-5; the D call of TRBD1 rests on TCRdb alone, since no DNA is present to check it. This TCR was recovered from a man between 18 and 29 years old in good health. The chain's CDR3 is CASSFYGTTIGETQYF.